A selection of T cell receptor beta chains follows, all from one sample in a study of blood T cell repertoires in COVID-19. Generated by immunoSEQ multiplex PCR, the TCRdb table keeps only in-frame clones and is missing some. Of a few hundred thousand clones listed, around 87% were seen once; the top ten hold under 2.5%. The sample comprised peripheral blood. The receptor set was obtained from a woman between 55 and 75 years old with COVID-19, enrolled during active disease. CDR3s include the opening cysteine and the closing phenylalanine or tryptophan. D genes are given only for firm matches. Size tells how often a clone was seen (once, few, many) or the class of an expanded clone, and some rows leave it out.

few,TRBJ2-5,NA,TRBV12-3/TRBV12-4,CASSFDRETQYF,TGTGCCAGCAGTTTTGATCGGGAGACCCAGTACTTC
few,TRBJ1-2,TRBD1,TRBV15,CATSRDRQGSNYGYTF,TGTGCCACCAGCAGAGATCGACAGGGCTCTAACTATGGCTACACCTTC
once,TRBJ1-4,NA,TRBV11-2,CASSLGRSNEKLFF,TGTGCCAGCAGCTTAGGTAGATCGAATGAAAAACTGTTTTTT
NA,TRBJ2-2,NA,TRBV29-1,CSVGGQGNTGELFF,TGCAGCGTTGGTGGGCAGGGGAACACCGGGGAGCTGTTTTTT
NA,TRBJ2-1,TRBD2,TRBV11-3,CASSLRGTTYNEQFF,TGTGCCAGCAGCTTGCGGGGGACCACCTACAATGAGCAGTTCTTC
NA,TRBJ2-5,NA,TRBV7-2,CASSSILEETQYF,TGTGCCAGCAGCTCAATACTGGAAGAGACCCAGTACTTC
NA,TRBJ1-2,TRBD1,TRBV15,CATSRDRGTGVNYGYTF,TGTGCCACCAGCAGAGATCGGGGGACAGGGGTTAACTATGGCTACACCTTC
NA,TRBJ1-5,TRBD1,TRBV18,CASSLGTGINQPQHF,TGTGCCAGCTCACTCGGGACAGGGATTAATCAGCCCCAGCATTTT
few,TRBJ1-5,NA,TRBV15,CATSRDPRTVINQPQHF,TGTGCCACCAGCAGAGATCCCAGGACAGTCATAAATCAGCCCCAGCATTTT
NA,TRBJ1-2,NA,TRBV12-3/TRBV12-4,CASSLQAYGYTF,TGTGCCAGCAGTTTACAGGCCTATGGCTACACCTTC
NA,TRBJ2-2,NA,TRBV24-1,CATSDGQGLLNTGELFF,TGTGCCACCAGTGATGGGCAGGGACTGCTGAACACCGGGGAGCTGTTTTTT
NA,TRBJ2-7,NA,TRBV7-2,CASTVFLGFSSEQYF,TGTGCCAGCACCGTTTTTCTGGGCTTCAGCTCCGAGCAGTACTTC
once,TRBJ2-7,NA,TRBV18,CASSPQEYEQYF,TGTGCCAGCTCACCACAGGAGTACGAGCAGTACTTC
NA,TRBJ1-3,TRBD1,TRBV18,CASSPGQGSGNTIYF,TGTGCCAGCTCACCGGGACAGGGGTCCGGAAACACCATATATTTT
NA,TRBJ2-5,NA,TRBV20-1,CSASRQETQYF,TGCAGTGCTAGCAGGCAAGAGACCCAGTACTTC
NA,TRBJ1-2,NA,TRBV9,CASSVDPKGDYGYTF,TGTGCCAGCAGCGTCGACCCGAAGGGGGATTATGGCTACACCTTC
NA,TRBJ1-4,TRBD1,TRBV5-4,CASSFRQGGNEKLFF,TGTGCCAGCAGCTTCCGACAGGGTGGTAATGAAAAACTGTTTTTT
NA,TRBJ2-3,NA,TRBV6-1,CASSEGAGWSTDTQYF,TGTGCCAGCAGTGAAGGCGCAGGGTGGAGCACAGATACGCAGTATTTT
NA,TRBJ1-1,NA,TRBV11-2,CASSSFGHNTEAFF,TGTGCCAGCAGCTCTTTTGGACACAACACTGAAGCTTTCTTT
NA,TRBJ1-3,NA,TRBV6-6,CASSYSFMEAGNTIYF,TGTGCCAGCAGTTACTCGTTTATGGAGGCTGGAAACACCATATATTTT
NA,TRBJ1-1,NA,TRBV4-2,CASSQEAQMNTEAFF,TGTGCCAGCAGCCAAGAGGCACAGATGAACACTGAAGCTTTCTTT
NA,TRBJ1-5,TRBD1,TRBV7-8,CASSSQRQGAYQPQHF,TGTGCCAGCAGCTCCCAAAGACAGGGGGCGTATCAGCCCCAGCATTTT
once,TRBJ2-1,NA,TRBV5-1,CASSLADRSFYNEQFF,TGCGCCAGCAGCTTGGCGGACAGATCCTTCTACAATGAGCAGTTCTTC
once,TRBJ2-2,TRBD1,TRBV7-6,CASSSQGAVGGELFF,TGTGCCAGCAGCTCGCAGGGGGCAGTAGGCGGGGAGCTGTTTTTT
NA,TRBJ1-4,NA,TRBV25-1,CASSARQATNEKLFF,TGTGCCAGCAGCGCAAGACAGGCAACTAATGAAAAACTGTTTTTT
NA,TRBJ1-2,TRBD1,TRBV27,CASSRSGQGAFGYTF,TGTGCCAGCAGTAGAAGCGGACAGGGGGCGTTCGGCTACACCTTC
NA,TRBJ1-1,NA,TRBV6-5,CASSPQGMNTEAFF,TGTGCCAGCAGTCCCCAGGGCATGAACACTGAAGCTTTCTTT
NA,TRBJ1-6,NA,TRBV19,CASKSRAAVSSSYNSPLHF,TGTGCCTCCAAAAGCAGGGCAGCCGTGTCTAGCTCCTATAATTCACCCCTCCACTTT
NA,TRBJ2-7,NA,TRBV15,CATSRASRVEQYF,TGTGCCACCAGCAGAGCCTCGAGGGTAGAGCAGTACTTC
NA,TRBJ1-5,TRBD1,TRBV19,CASSTTGGGQPQHF,TGTGCCAGTAGTACCACAGGGGGAGGACAGCCCCAGCATTTT
few,TRBJ2-2,NA,TRBV18,CASSAQGLGIANTGELFF,TGTGCCAGCTCAGCACAGGGACTGGGAATAGCGAACACCGGGGAGCTGTTTTTT
NA,TRBJ1-6,TRBD1,TRBV19,CASSIRQGLDSPLHF,TGTGCCAGTAGTATACGACAGGGGTTGGATTCACCCCTCCACTTT
NA,TRBJ2-1,TRBD2,TRBV14,CASSRYSGDEQFF,TGTGCCAGCAGCCGGTACAGCGGGGATGAGCAGTTCTTC
NA,TRBJ2-7,TRBD1,TRBV3-1/TRBV3-2,CASSLTGFSEQYF,TGTGCCAGCAGCCTGACAGGGTTCAGCGAGCAGTACTTC
NA,TRBJ1-1,NA,TRBV9,CASSAHGSTEAFF,TGTGCCAGCAGCGCCCATGGCAGCACTGAAGCTTTCTTT
NA,TRBJ1-2,NA,TRBV5-8,CASSLVYTTNYGYTF,TGTGCCAGCAGCTTGGTATACACAACTAACTATGGCTACACCTTC
NA,TRBJ1-4,TRBD1,TRBV2,CASALDRQNEKLFF,TGTGCCAGCGCCCTGGACAGGCAAAATGAAAAACTGTTTTTT
NA,TRBJ2-1,NA,TRBV30,CAWSGSGGDEQFF,TGTGCCTGGAGTGGCTCGGGGGGCGATGAGCAGTTCTTC
NA,TRBJ1-1,TRBD1,TRBV7-8,CASSFLGQLNTEAFF,TGTGCCAGCAGCTTCTTGGGACAGCTGAACACTGAAGCTTTCTTT
NA,TRBJ2-6,TRBD1,TRBV4-1,CASSQLGTVTSGANVLTF,TGCGCCAGCAGCCAACTTGGGACAGTCACCTCTGGGGCCAACGTCCTGACTTTC
NA,TRBJ2-2,TRBD2,TRBV2,CASDGLAGAIKNTGELFF,TGTGCCAGCGACGGACTAGCGGGGGCCATAAAGAACACCGGGGAGCTGTTTTTT
NA,TRBJ2-1,NA,TRBV19,CASSTPRAGAPYNEQFF,TGTGCCAGTAGTACACCCCGGGCGGGGGCGCCCTACAATGAGCAGTTCTTC
once,TRBJ1-4,NA,TRBV5-6,CASSFGRSNEKLFF,TGTGCCAGCAGCTTCGGGAGAAGTAATGAAAAACTGTTTTTT
NA,TRBJ2-2,NA,TRBV9,CASSVTSNTGELFF,TGTGCCAGCAGCGTTACTAGTAACACCGGGGAGCTGTTTTTT
few,TRBJ2-6,NA,TRBV12-3/TRBV12-4,CASTSSGANVLTF,TGTGCCAGCACCTCCTCTGGGGCCAACGTCCTGACTTTC
NA,TRBJ1-1,NA,TRBV19,CASSNGGPLEAFF,TGTGCCAGTAGTAACGGAGGTCCCCTGGAGGCTTTCTTT
once,TRBJ2-7,NA,TRBV6-6,CASSYRLGYDEQYF,TGTGCCAGCAGTTACAGGTTGGGCTATGACGAGCAGTACTTC
NA,TRBJ2-3,TRBD2,TRBV5-1,CASAPSGGTDTQYF,TGCGCCAGCGCCCCTAGCGGGGGCACAGATACGCAGTATTTT
few,TRBJ1-2,NA,TRBV9,CASRTELYGYTF,TGTGCCAGCAGGACAGAGCTATATGGCTACACCTTC
NA,TRBJ2-1,NA,TRBV20-1,CSALGGHEQFF,TGCAGTGCTTTGGGGGGGCATGAGCAGTTCTTC
NA,TRBJ1-2,TRBD1,TRBV19,CASNNPGQPLSKNTF,TGTGCCAGTAACAATCCGGGACAGCCCCTAAGTAAGAACACCTTC
NA,TRBJ1-6,NA,TRBV5-4,CASSLDQGLNSPLHF,TGTGCCAGCAGCTTGGACCAGGGTCTTAATTCACCCCTCCACTTT
NA,TRBJ1-1,NA,TRBV5-1,CASSLAPGMDTEAFF,TGCGCCAGCAGCTTGGCCCCGGGGATGGACACTGAAGCTTTCTTT
NA,TRBJ2-3,TRBD2,TRBV19,CASRAGGRTDTQYF,TGTGCCAGTAGGGCGGGGGGACGCACAGATACGCAGTATTTT
NA,TRBJ1-2,NA,TRBV3-1/TRBV3-2,CASSRRQTLSHNYGYTF,TGTGCCAGCAGCCGTAGACAGACCCTATCTCATAACTATGGCTACACCTTC
NA,TRBJ1-6,NA,TRBV7-6,CASSLGWAGAESPLHF,TGTGCCAGCAGCTTAGGGTGGGCAGGGGCAGAATCACCCCTCCACTTT
NA,TRBJ1-2,NA,TRBV9,CASSVRTGHFGYTF,TGTGCCAGCAGCGTTCGAACAGGGCATTTTGGCTACACCTTC
once,TRBJ1-1,NA,TRBV27,CASSFRTVISTEAFF,TGTGCCAGCAGTTTCCGGACAGTAATTTCCACTGAAGCTTTCTTT
NA,TRBJ2-7,TRBD2,TRBV19,CASSGQRGAHSYEQYF,TGTGCCAGTAGTGGGCAGCGGGGGGCCCACTCCTACGAGCAGTACTTC
once,TRBJ1-4,TRBD1,TRBV2,CASRDAKDRQTNEKLFF,TGTGCCAGCAGAGATGCTAAGGACAGGCAAACTAATGAAAAACTGTTTTTT